Below are 30 T cell receptor beta chains sequenced from a single sample in a study of regulatory T cells in long-lasting Graves disease. Arm-PCR with iRepertoire HTBI primers amplified the CDR3 regions for these TCR beta libraries. TCRdb re-analysed the multiplex PCR reads in MiXCR, keeping a single row per CDR3 protein. The repertoire holds about 400,000 distinct CDR3 sequences, roughly 16% seen once, with 20% to 25% in the top ten. Time point here: newly diagnosed GD, antithyroid drugs for less than 3 months. Construction of the TCR library relied on RNA isolated from PBMCs. This material consisted of peripheral blood mononuclear cells (PBMCs), taken at new diagnosis, from a patient treated with antithyroid drugs. The receptor set was obtained from a female donor with Graves disease.

This clonotype has just a few counts. This chain uses TRBV5-1 with TRBJ2-1, with D perhaps given as TRBD1 or TRBD2 (6 bases each). Trimming pared 0 bases from V and 13 bases from J, leaving 11 bases between. This CDR3 is built from 12 residues. Germline V gene lookup returns CDR1 SGHRS and CDR2 YFSETQ. This CDR3 reads CASSLDLGGQFF. CDR3 bases: TGCGCCAGCAGCTTGGATCTGGGGGGCCAGTTCTTC. Based on the CDR3 plus reference TRBV5-1 and TRBJ2-1, the full variable domain is KAGVTQTPRYLIKTRGQQVTLSCSPISGHRSVSWYQQTPGQGLQFLFEYFSETQRNKGNFPGRFSGRQFSNSRSEMNVSTLELGDSALYLCASSLDLGGQFFGPGTRLTVL.

The table lists this clonotype with many counts. The chain has TRBV7-9 and TRBJ1-5, with TRBD1 identical over 8 bases. Germline V CDR1 and CDR2: SEHNR, FQNEAQ (reference sequence). V lost 4 bases and J lost 5; bases outside the gene matches: 7. This CDR3 comprises 15 residues. Written as DNA, the CDR3 is TGTGCCAGCAGCTCTGGACAGGGCGACGATCAGCCCCAGCATTTT. Encoded protein: CASSSGQGDDQPQHF.

This clonotype was recorded at least ten times. This chain uses TRBV20-1 with TRBJ2-1; 9 bases line up with TRBD2. CDR3 length equals 14 residues. The V and J ends lost 0 bases and 10 bases, in that order; junction bases with no gene match: 7. From germline, CDR1 is DFQATT and CDR2 SNEGSKA (reference sequence). The chain's CDR3 is CSARERLADSEQFF. The CDR3 DNA follows: TGCAGTGCTAGAGAACGACTAGCGGACTCGGAGCAGTTCTTC.

This clonotype was counted at least ten times. This chain uses TRBV20-1 with TRBJ2-3; 9 nucleotides line up with TRBD1. The CDR3 loop spans 13 amino acids. The germline V gene has CDR1 DFQATT and CDR2 SNEGSKA (reference sequence). CDR3: CRFRDRATDTQYF. The CDR3 bases are TGCAGGTTTCGGGACAGGGCTACAGATACGCAGTATTTT.

The sample holds many counts of this clonotype. The J gene is TRBJ2-1, the V gene TRBV11-3; D unresolved. This CDR3 has 12 amino acids. The ends were cut back, 4 bases at V and 5 bases at J, with 6 bases in the middle. CDR1 and CDR2 (germline): SGHNT, YENEEA. Here the CDR3 reads CASSSLNNEQFF. CDR3 bases: TGTGCCAGCAGCTCGTTAAACAATGAGCAGTTCTTC.

The chain combines TRBV18 with TRBJ1-5, with 7 bases fitting TRBD1. Germline loops: CDR1 KGHSH, CDR2 LQKENI. CDR3 size: 14 residues. V gave up 4 bases and J gave up 6 bases; unmatched junction bases: 6. CDR3 protein: CASSLYRDSQPQHF. CDR3 DNA: TGTGCCAGCTCACTCTACAGGGACAGTCAGCCCCAGCATTTT. The full variable domain, in which reference TRBV18 and TRBJ1-5 provide the parts outside the CDR3, is NAGVMQNPRHLVRRRGQEARLRCSPMKGHSHVYWYRQLPEEGLKFMVYLQKENIIDESGMPKERFSAEFPKEGPSILRIQQVVRGDSAAYFCASSLYRDSQPQHFGDGTRLSIL.

In nucleotides, the CDR3 is TGCAGTGCTAGAGATGTAGCGGGACCGACCTACGAGCAGTACTTC. Residues: CSARDVAGPTYEQYF. The J gene is TRBJ2-7, the V gene TRBV20-1; 8 positions agree with TRBD2. The ends lost 0 bases at V and 2 bases at J; junction bases unmatched: 6. Germline V lookup: CDR1 DFQATT, CDR2 SNEGSKA (reference sequence). This CDR3 contains 15 residues.

In this sample, this clonotype turned up many times. The V call is TRBV4-2, the J call TRBJ1-6; the D is unclear. Per germline, CDR1 LGHNA and CDR2 YNFKEQ. Trimming took off 3 bases at V and 1 base at J, with 7 bases between the two ends. The CDR3 has 15 amino acids. The CDR3 here is CASSQAASYNSPLHF. The CDR3 DNA reads as TGTGCCAGCAGCCAGGCAGCTTCCTATAATTCACCCCTCCACTTT.

This clonotype was seen many times. The chain combines TRBV7-2 with TRBJ2-3; 7 nucleotides agree with TRBD1. Trimming cost V 5 bases and J 1 base; bases outside gene matches: 6. Germline CDR1 and CDR2: SGHTA and FQGNSA. The CDR3 has 15 amino acids. CDR3 coding DNA: TGTGCCAGCAGCATCGACAGGGTCGGCACAGATACGCAGTATTTT. Protein product: CASSIDRVGTDTQYF.

As for this clonotype: This could be a read error, since a much larger clone is one nucleotide away. The chain joins TRBV6-2 or TRBV6-3 to TRBJ1-2; 9 positions match TRBD1. The CDR3 loop spans 14 amino acids. The germline V gene has CDR1 MNHEY and CDR2 SVGEGT. Trimming at V came to 4 bases and at J to 6 bases, leaving 6 bases not matched to a gene. CDR3 bases: TGTGCCAGCAGTTGCTCGGGGGACAGGGATGGCTACACCTTC. Amino acids: CASSCSGDRDGYTF.

Ten or more counts support this clonotype. The chain uses TRBV28 and TRBJ1-5, with D unresolved. Trimming left V 6 bases short and J 1 base short, with 16 bases between. The CDR3 consists of 16 residues. Germline lookup yields CDR1 MDHEN and CDR2 SYDVKM. This chain's CDR3 is CASSPLTGRSNQPQHF. The CDR3 coding sequence is TGTGCCAGCAGCCCCTTGACGGGTCGGAGCAATCAGCCCCAGCATTTT. Full variable domain (remainder filled in from reference TRBV28 and TRBJ1-5): DVKVTQSSRYLVKRTGEKVFLECVQDMDHENMFWYRQDPGLGLRLIYFSYDVKMKEKGDIPEGYSVSREKKERFSLILESASTNQTSMYLCASSPLTGRSNQPQHFGDGTRLSIL.

This clonotype was recorded many times. This chain joins TRBV9 and TRBJ2-2; D not certain. This CDR3 has 14 residues. CDR1 is SGDLS and CDR2 is YYNGEE in the germline V gene. The germline V and J ends were trimmed by 5 bases and 3 bases, with 11 bases remaining between them. This CDR3 is CASRAPVDTGELFF. CDR3 DNA: TGTGCCAGCAGGGCTCCCGTGGACACCGGGGAGCTGTTTTTT.

V gene TRBV27 combines with J gene TRBJ2-2; D is unclear. From germline, CDR1 is MNHEY and CDR2 SMNVEV (reference sequence). There are 16 residues in the CDR3. The V end was cut by 0 bases, the J end by 4 bases, with 12 bases between. CDR3 loop: CASSLSQSWVTGELFF. The CDR3 DNA is TGTGCCAGCAGTTTATCGCAGTCATGGGTCACCGGGGAGCTGTTTTTT.

The rearrangement uses TRBV10-1 and TRBJ2-2, with D possibly TRBD1 on 6 matching bases. The CDR3 has 13 amino acids. Germline V CDR1 and CDR2: WNHNN, SYGVQD (reference sequence). Between the trimmed V and J ends, which lost 5 bases and 7 bases, there was a span of 11 bases. The DNA of the CDR3 is TGCGCCAGCAGTCACAGGGTCGGCGGGGAGCTGTTTTTT. This codes for CASSHRVGGELFF.

This clonotype appeared a few times. V gene TRBV28 combines with J gene TRBJ1-5; the D gene is possibly TRBD1 (5 bases). CDR1 is MDHEN, CDR2 SYDVKM, per germline. CDR3 length: 20 amino acids. Trimming removed 4 bases at V and 0 bases at J, with 25 bases between. In nucleotides, the CDR3 is TGTGCCAGCAGTTCCCGCTCCTACCTACGACGGGGGGATAGCAATCAGCCCCAGCATTTT. Amino acids: CASSSRSYLRRGDSNQPQHF.

This clonotype was seen at least ten times. V is TRBV6-1 and J is TRBJ2-7; TRBD2 might be the D (5 bases). The ends were cut back, 8 bases at V and 7 bases at J, with 9 bases in the middle. The CDR3 spans 10 residues. The germline V gene encodes CDR1 MNHNS and CDR2 SASEGT. The CDR3 nucleotides are TGTGCCAGCGAGACTACAGAGCAGTACTTC. It specifies CASETTEQYF.

This clonotype appeared many times. Germline and junction disagree at one end, which may indicate a read error. The chain is built from TRBV13 and TRBJ1-1, with 11 nucleotides matching TRBD1. The CDR3 runs to 14 residues. Germline CDR1 PRHDT, CDR2 FYEKMQ (reference sequence). The CDR3 reads CASSYGTGGTEAFF. The CDR3 DNA reads TGCGCCAGCAGCTACGGGACAGGGGGCACTGAAGCTTTCTTT.

This clonotype has more than one count but fewer than ten. V gene TRBV7-8 combines with J gene TRBJ2-5; a weak D match, TRBD2 (5 bases). Trimming took 2 bases from V and 4 from J, leaving 14 bases between them. CDR3 length: 15 amino acids. The germline CDR1 and CDR2 sequences are SGHVS and FQNEAQ. The CDR3 bases are TGTGCCAGCAGCTTACGCGAGGGCCCGGTAGAGACCCAGTACTTC. The encoded protein is CASSLREGPVETQYF.

This clonotype was seen at least ten times. The chain joins TRBV14 to TRBJ2-7, with D possibly being TRBD1 or TRBD2 (6 bases each). Trimming left V 5 bases short and J 8 bases short, with 22 bases between. The CDR3 has 15 amino acids. Germline V CDR1 and CDR2: SGHDN, FVKESK. As DNA, the CDR3 is TGTGCCAGCAGCATAATGGGGGGCACAGCCGAGAAGCAGTACTTC. Residues: CASSIMGGTAEKQYF.

This clonotype was recorded at least ten times. This chain joins TRBV9 and TRBJ2-5, with D possibly being TRBD1 (6 bases). The CDR3 runs 17 residues. Germline V lookup: CDR1 SGDLS, CDR2 YYNGEE. Trimming removed 3 bases at V and 2 bases at J, with 20 bases between. CDR3 bases: TGTGCCAGCAGCGGGGACAACAAACCTGAGGTACAAGAGACCCAGTACTTC. Translation gives CASSGDNKPEVQETQYF.

A few counts support this clonotype. The J gene is TRBJ2-3, the V gene TRBV6-1; TRBD2 is a possible D gene (5 bases). This CDR3 has 16 residues. The V end lost 5 bases, the J end lost 6 bases, and 21 bases lay between the germline ends. Germline CDR1 MNHNS, CDR2 SASEGT. The CDR3 reads CASSRRSGHEVDTQYF. The CDR3 region has the DNA TGTGCCAGCAGTCGTAGGAGCGGCCATGAGGTGGATACGCAGTATTTT.

At least ten counts were recorded for this clonotype. The rearrangement links TRBV12-3 or TRBV12-4 to TRBJ1-6; no clear D. The V and J ends lost 6 bases and 8 bases respectively, with 14 bases between them. This CDR3 contains 14 residues. DNA of the CDR3: TGTGCCAGCAGACTGGACTCCGGCTATTCACCCCTCCACTTT. This sequence encodes CASRLDSGYSPLHF.

The sample holds many counts of this clonotype. The chain links TRBV5-6 to TRBJ2-7; D is perhaps TRBD1 or TRBD2 (6 bases each). Germline lookup yields CDR1 SGHDT and CDR2 YYEEEE. This CDR3 region has 15 residues. V gave up 2 bases and J gave up 3 bases, with 15 bases separating them. The chain's CDR3 is CASSLVGGRHYEQYF. The CDR3 DNA reads TGTGCCAGCAGCTTAGTGGGGGGCAGACACTACGAGCAGTACTTC. Looking up the rest from reference TRBV5-6 and TRBJ2-7 gives the full variable domain: DAGVTQSPTHLIKTRGQQVTLRCSPKSGHDTVSWYQQALGQGPQFIFQYYEEEERQRGNFPDRFSGHQFPNYSSELNVNALLLGDSALYLCASSLVGGRHYEQYFGPGTRLTVT.

This clonotype was counted ten times or more. The chain combines TRBV28 with TRBJ2-2; D is ambiguous. The germline V and J ends were trimmed by 2 bases and 1 base, with 8 bases remaining between them. This CDR3 has 15 residues. Germline V gene sequence: CDR1 MDHEN, CDR2 SYDVKM. The CDR3 coding sequence is TGTGCCAGCAGTTTAAGGGCAGAGAACACCGGGGAGCTGTTTTTT. As protein: CASSLRAENTGELFF.

This chain connects TRBV12-3 or TRBV12-4 to TRBJ2-7, with 7 bases lining up with TRBD2. The J segment lost 3 bases and the V segment lost 4 bases, leaving 9 bases of the junction unmatched. This CDR3 is built from 15 residues. This CDR3 reads CASSSPQRGRYEQYF. The CDR3 bases are TGTGCCAGCAGTTCCCCCCAGCGGGGCCGCTACGAGCAGTACTTC.

This clonotype has at least ten counts. The genes are TRBV2 and TRBJ1-1; D remains ambiguous. CDR1 is SNHLY, CDR2 FYNNEI, per germline. The CDR3 has 9 amino acids. V was shortened by 7 bases and J by 10 bases, with 7 bases between the two germline ends. The CDR3 coding sequence is TGTGCCAGCATGAATTTAGCTTTCTTT. Protein sequence: CASMNLAFF.

The rearrangement joins TRBV20-1 to TRBJ1-5; TRBD1 matches 10 bases. The V gene's germline CDR1 is DFQATT and CDR2 SNEGSKA (reference sequence). V trimming: 6 bases; J trimming: 2 bases; junction bases outside the gene matches: 4. The CDR3 consists of 14 residues. The CDR3 DNA is TGCAGTGCAATGACAGGGGGCGGCAATCAGCCCCAGCATTTT. Translated, it gives CSAMTGGGNQPQHF.

Worth noting for this clonotype: A read error may be the cause here, since a much bigger clone is one base away. The V call is TRBV10-3, the J call TRBJ2-1, with D possibly matching TRBD1 (5 bases). The CDR3 runs to 14 residues. CDR1 is ENHRY and CDR2 is SYGVKD in the germline V gene. V was pared by 3 bases and J by 10 bases, with 16 bases between. The CDR3 here is CAISDQVTVYEQFF. The CDR3 DNA reads as TGTGCCATCAGTGACCAGGTGACAGTCTACGAGCAGTTCTTC.

This clonotype has just a few counts. The chain links TRBV6-5 to TRBJ2-7; the D gene is possibly TRBD2 (6 bases). V lost 0 bases to trimming and J lost 3 bases, with 9 bases between them. CDR3 length: 14 residues. Germline loops: CDR1 MNHEY, CDR2 SVGAGI. CDR3 protein: CASSYSRGFYEQYF. CDR3 nucleotide sequence: TGTGCCAGCAGTTACTCGCGGGGTTTCTACGAGCAGTACTTC.

Concerning this clonotype itself: Since a much larger clone is just one base distant, this may be a read error. The V call is TRBV9, the J call TRBJ2-1, with 7 bases identical to TRBD2. Germline V gene data show CDR1 as SGDLS and CDR2 as YYNGEE. The V segment lost 1 base and the J segment 0 bases; nucleotides outside the gene matches: 7. CDR3 length: 17 residues. The CDR3 is CASSVCEGGPSYNEQFF. The CDR3 DNA follows: TGTGCCAGCAGCGTATGCGAGGGAGGGCCCTCCTACAATGAGCAGTTCTTC.